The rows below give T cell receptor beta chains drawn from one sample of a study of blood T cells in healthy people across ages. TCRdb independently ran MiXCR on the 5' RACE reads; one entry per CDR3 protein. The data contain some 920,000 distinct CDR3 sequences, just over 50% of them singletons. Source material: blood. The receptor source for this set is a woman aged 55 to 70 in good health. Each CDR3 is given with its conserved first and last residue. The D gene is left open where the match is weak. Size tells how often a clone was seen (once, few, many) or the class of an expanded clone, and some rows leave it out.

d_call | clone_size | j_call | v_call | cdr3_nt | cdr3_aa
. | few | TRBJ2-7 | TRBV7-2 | TGTGCCAGCAGCTCGGAGACCCCTTACGAGCAGTACTTC | CASSSETPYEQYF
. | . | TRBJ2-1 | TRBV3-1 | TGTGCCAGCAGCCCTAGCGAGCAAGCCTACAATGAGCAGTTCTTC | CASSPSEQAYNEQFF
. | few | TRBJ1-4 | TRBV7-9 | TGTGCCAGCAGCTTCGGGGTGACTAATGAAAAACTGTTTTTT | CASSFGVTNEKLFF
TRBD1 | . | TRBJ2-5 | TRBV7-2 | TGTGCCAGCAGCTTAGGGTTCAGGGGGCAGACCCAGTACTTC | CASSLGFRGQTQYF
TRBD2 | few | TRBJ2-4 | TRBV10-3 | TGTGCCATCAGTGACGGACGGACTAGCGGGAAGAAAGCCAAAAACATTCAGTACTTC | CAISDGRTSGKKAKNIQYF
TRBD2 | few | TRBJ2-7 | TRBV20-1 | TGCAGTGCTACGAGACTAGCATACGAGCAGTACTTC | CSATRLAYEQYF
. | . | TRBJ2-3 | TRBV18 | TGTGCCAGCTCACCACAGGGGCCCCCGGATACGCAGTATTTT | CASSPQGPPDTQYF
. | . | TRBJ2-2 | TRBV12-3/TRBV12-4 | TGTGCCAGCAGCCTATATGGGACATTAGCCGGGGAGCTGTTTTTT | CASSLYGTLAGELFF
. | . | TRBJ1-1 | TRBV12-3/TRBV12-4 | TGTGCCAGCAGTAACAGGGCTGGGAACACTGAAGCTTTCTTT | CASSNRAGNTEAFF
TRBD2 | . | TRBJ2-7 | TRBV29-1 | TGCAGCGTTGAAGCCCCCCAGCGGGAGCGATCCGAGCAGTACTTC | CSVEAPQRERSEQYF
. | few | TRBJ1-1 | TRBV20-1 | TGCAGTGCCCCGACGGTCCGCAGGTTACAAGCTTTCTTT | CSAPTVRRLQAFF
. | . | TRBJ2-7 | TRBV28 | TGTGCCATCGGAGGTATCTACTCCTACGAGCAGTACTTC | CAIGGIYSYEQYF
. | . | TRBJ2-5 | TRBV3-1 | TGTGCCAGCAGCTCCGGAGTAGCTAGGGAGACCCAGTACTTC | CASSSGVARETQYF
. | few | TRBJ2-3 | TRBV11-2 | TGTGCCAGCAGTCTAATACTAGCCGCAGATACGCAGTATTTT | CASSLILAADTQYF
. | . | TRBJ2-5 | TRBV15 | TGTGCCACCAGCAGAGTAAGGGGCGGGAACCTACCTGAGCAGTACTTC | CATSRVRGGNLPEQYF
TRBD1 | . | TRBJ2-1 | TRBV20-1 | TGCAGTGTACGTCCGGGACAGAACAATGAGCAGTTCTTC | CSVRPGQNNEQFF
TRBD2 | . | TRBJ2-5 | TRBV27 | TGTGCCAGCAGTTTATGGCCTCCTAGCGGGAGTTTAGAAGAGACCCAGTACTTC | CASSLWPPSGSLEETQYF
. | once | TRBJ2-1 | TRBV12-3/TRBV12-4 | TGTGCCAGCAGATTGTTAGGGGACCCCGGGGGCTACAATGAGCAGTTCTTC | CASRLLGDPGGYNEQFF
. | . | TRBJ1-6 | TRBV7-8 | TGTGCCAGCAGCCCCTCGACAGGAAATAATTCACCCCTCCACTTT | CASSPSTGNNSPLHF
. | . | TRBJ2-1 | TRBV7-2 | TGTGCCAGCAGCTTAGTCCAGGGTCGGGAGCAGTTCTTC | CASSLVQGREQFF
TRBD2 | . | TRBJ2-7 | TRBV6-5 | TGTGCCAGCAGCGACGGGGGAGGGCCAAACGAGCAGTACTTC | CASSDGGGPNEQYF